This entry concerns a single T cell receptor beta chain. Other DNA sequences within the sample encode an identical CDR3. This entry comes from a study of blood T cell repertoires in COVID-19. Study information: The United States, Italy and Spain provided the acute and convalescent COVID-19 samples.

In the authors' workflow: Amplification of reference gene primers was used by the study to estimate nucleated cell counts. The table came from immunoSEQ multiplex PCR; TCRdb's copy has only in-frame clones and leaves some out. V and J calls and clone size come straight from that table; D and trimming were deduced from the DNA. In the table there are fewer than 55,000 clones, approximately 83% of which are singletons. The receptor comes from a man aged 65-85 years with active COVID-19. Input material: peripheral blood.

Here the CDR3 reads CASGRGQGRGNTIYF. DNA of the CDR3: TGTGCCAGCGGAAGAGGACAGGGAAGAGGAAACACCATATATTTT. The rearrangement joins TRBV6-5 to TRBJ1-3, with 8 nucleotides matching TRBD1. This CDR3 region has 15 residues. J gave up 4 bases and V 8 bases, and 10 bases lay outside the gene matches. The germline CDR1 and CDR2 sequences are MNHEY and SVGAGI.